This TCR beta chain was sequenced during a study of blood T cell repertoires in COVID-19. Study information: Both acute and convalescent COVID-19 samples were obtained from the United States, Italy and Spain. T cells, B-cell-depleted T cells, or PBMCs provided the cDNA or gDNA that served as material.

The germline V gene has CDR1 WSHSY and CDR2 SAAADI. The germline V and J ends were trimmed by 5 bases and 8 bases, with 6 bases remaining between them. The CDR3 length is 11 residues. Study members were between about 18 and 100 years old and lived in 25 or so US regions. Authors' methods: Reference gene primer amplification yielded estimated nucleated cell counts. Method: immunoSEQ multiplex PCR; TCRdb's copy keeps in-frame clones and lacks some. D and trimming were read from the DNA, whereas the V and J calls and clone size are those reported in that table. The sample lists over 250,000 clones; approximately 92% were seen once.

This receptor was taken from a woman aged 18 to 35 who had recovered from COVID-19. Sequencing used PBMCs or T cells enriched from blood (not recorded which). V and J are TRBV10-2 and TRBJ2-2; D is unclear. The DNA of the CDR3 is TGCGCCAGCAGTCCAAAAGGGGAGCTGTTTTTT. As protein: CASSPKGELFF.